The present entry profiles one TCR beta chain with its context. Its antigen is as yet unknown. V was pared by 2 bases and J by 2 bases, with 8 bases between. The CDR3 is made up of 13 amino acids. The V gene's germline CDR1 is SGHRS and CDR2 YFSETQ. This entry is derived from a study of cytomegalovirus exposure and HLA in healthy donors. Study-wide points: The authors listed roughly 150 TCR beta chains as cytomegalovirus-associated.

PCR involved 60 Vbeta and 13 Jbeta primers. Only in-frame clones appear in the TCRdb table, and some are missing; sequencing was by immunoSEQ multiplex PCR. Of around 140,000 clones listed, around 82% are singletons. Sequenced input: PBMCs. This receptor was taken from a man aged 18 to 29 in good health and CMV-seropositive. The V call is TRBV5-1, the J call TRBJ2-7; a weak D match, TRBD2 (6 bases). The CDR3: CASSFAGTYEQYF. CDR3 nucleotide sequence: TGCGCCAGCAGCTTTGCGGGAACCTACGAGCAGTACTTC. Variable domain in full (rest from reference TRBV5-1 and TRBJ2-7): KAGVTQTPRYLIKTRGQQVTLSCSPISGHRSVSWYQQTPGQGLQFLFEYFSETQRNKGNFPGRFSGRQFSNSRSEMNVSTLELGDSALYLCASSFAGTYEQYFGPGTRLTVT.